The rows below give T cell receptor beta chains drawn from one sample of a study of T cell repertoires in cytomegalovirus infection. TCRdb analysed the reads with MiXCR anew, one entry per CDR3 protein. The sample has about 920,000 distinct CDR3 sequences, approximately 31% seen once. Their cognate antigens are unknown. This material consisted of cultured CD8+ T cells from PBMCs, taken from culture after CMV antigen stimulation. The receptors shown here come from a human donor in good health (CMV status not recorded). Some clones in this sample may be carry-over from other donors' samples. The CDR3 runs from the conserved cysteine through the conserved F or W. A D gene is named only where the DNA matches it firmly. The size entry is marked missing in some rows and otherwise reads once, few, many or a size class.

TGCAGTGCTAGAGATACCGACGCGACAAACCAGCGTGCTGAAGCTTTCTTT,CSARDTDATNQRAEAFF,TRBJ1-1,TRBV20-1,-,-
TGCAGTGCTATTCGTCGGCGGGGATCCTACGAGCAGTACTTC,CSAIRRRGSYEQYF,TRBJ2-7,TRBV20-1,-,-
TGTGCCAGCAGTGGTGACACATCAAGAGGCTACACCTTC,CASSGDTSRGYTF,TRBJ1-2,TRBV2,-,few
TGTGCCAGCAGCATGACTAGCGGGGGCCCTTCCTACAATGAGCAGTTCTTC,CASSMTSGGPSYNEQFF,TRBJ2-1,TRBV5-4,TRBD2,-
TGTGCCACCAGCAGAGCCCAGCGGGGGGCAAGGAATGAGCAGTTCTTC,CATSRAQRGARNEQFF,TRBJ2-1,TRBV15,TRBD2,few
TGTGCCAGCAGTAACGTAGCGGGGGGCTACAATGAGCAGTTCTTC,CASSNVAGGYNEQFF,TRBJ2-1,TRBV12-3/TRBV12-4,TRBD2,many
TGTGCCAGCGGCGATAACCTAGCTCCGAGCTCCTACAATGAGCAGTTCTTC,CASGDNLAPSSYNEQFF,TRBJ2-1,TRBV12-3/TRBV12-4,-,many
TGTGCCTGTTCTAGCGGGGGGCTACACAATGAGCAGTTCTTC,CACSSGGLHNEQFF,TRBJ2-1,TRBV7-6,TRBD2,many
TGTGCCAGCACCTCCCCCACAGATACGCAGTATTTT,CASTSPTDTQYF,TRBJ2-3,TRBV12-3/TRBV12-4,-,-
TGCGCCAGCAGCCAAGCCTTCCCGGGGTCCTACAATGAGCAGTTCTTC,CASSQAFPGSYNEQFF,TRBJ2-1,TRBV4-1,-,-
TGTGCCAGCAGCTTAGCGGGGGGCTTTAATTATGGCTACACCTTC,CASSLAGGFNYGYTF,TRBJ1-2,TRBV7-4,-,-
TGCAGTGCTACTAGCGGGGGCTTGAACACCGGGGAGCTGTTTTTT,CSATSGGLNTGELFF,TRBJ2-2,TRBV20-1,TRBD2,-
TGTGCCAGCAGTTCCCTCCTAGGGCCCGGGGAGCTGTTTTTT,CASSSLLGPGELFF,TRBJ2-2,TRBV6-5,-,-
TGTGCCAGCAGTTACTTGGGCCCTCATACCGGGGAGCTGTTTTTT,CASSYLGPHTGELFF,TRBJ2-2,TRBV6-4,-,-
TGTGCCAGCAGTGAAACCGGGACAGGGAACACTGAAGCTTTCTTT,CASSETGTGNTEAFF,TRBJ1-1,TRBV6-1,TRBD1,-
TGTGCCAGCAGCTTGCCCCTCTACAGCTCTGGGGCCAACGTCCTGACTTTC,CASSLPLYSSGANVLTF,TRBJ2-6,TRBV7-9,-,few
TGTGCCAGCAGCCAAGGACAGGGGAAAAATCAGCCCCAGCATTTT,CASSQGQGKNQPQHF,TRBJ1-5,TRBV14,TRBD1,-
TGTGCCAGTAGTATTTGGGGGTCTAGGAACACCGGGGAGCTGTTTTTT,CASSIWGSRNTGELFF,TRBJ2-2,TRBV19,-,-
TGTGCCAGCAGTCGCCTCGGTGGAGGAATGGACAATGAGCAGTTCTTC,CASSRLGGGMDNEQFF,TRBJ2-1,TRBV6-6,-,few
TGTGCCAGCGGAGGTTGGGCTGATTACCTCGATGGCTACACCTTC,CASGGWADYLDGYTF,TRBJ1-2,TRBV27,-,-
TGCAGCGTTGAAGGGGTTGGACAGCCGAATGAGCAGTTCTTC,CSVEGVGQPNEQFF,TRBJ2-1,TRBV29-1,-,-
TGTGCCAGCAGTTTTCACCCAACTAATGAAAAACTGTTTTTT,CASSFHPTNEKLFF,TRBJ1-4,TRBV28,-,-
TGTGCCAGCAGTGACCGGGGAGAAGGACTCTATAATTCACCCCTCCACTTT,CASSDRGEGLYNSPLHF,TRBJ1-6,TRBV2,-,-
TGTGCCATCGGTACCGGGGGGGAATCAGATACGCAGTATTTT,CAIGTGGESDTQYF,TRBJ2-3,TRBV10-3,TRBD2,few
TGTGCCAGCAGCTCCCCCCACACTGGAAACACCATATATTTT,CASSSPHTGNTIYF,TRBJ1-3,TRBV7-9,-,-
TGTGCCACTCTCCCTTTAGGACAGGCCTCCTACAATGAGCAGTTCTTC,CATLPLGQASYNEQFF,TRBJ2-1,TRBV12-3/TRBV12-4,TRBD1,-
TGTGCCAGCAGCTTAGTTCCAGGGGGCAGCACCGGGGAGCTGTTTTTT,CASSLVPGGSTGELFF,TRBJ2-2,TRBV7-2,TRBD1,many
TGTGCCAGCAGCTTAGCGGGGGGACCGCGGCCCTACAATGAGCAGTTCTTC,CASSLAGGPRPYNEQFF,TRBJ2-1,TRBV7-2,-,many
TGTGCCAGCAGCACCCCGCACAGGGGAGTTTACGAGCAGTACTTC,CASSTPHRGVYEQYF,TRBJ2-7,TRBV7-6,TRBD1,many
TGCAGTGCTAGAGATCTAGGGACTAGGAAATACACCGGGGAGCTGTTTTTT,CSARDLGTRKYTGELFF,TRBJ2-2,TRBV20-1,TRBD2,few
TGTGCCAGCAGCACCTTAGCGGGGGGGCAATTTGGAGAGACCCAGTACTTC,CASSTLAGGQFGETQYF,TRBJ2-5,TRBV7-9,TRBD2,-
TGTGCTAGTGGTCTACAGGAGAACATGAACACTGAAGCTTTCTTT,CASGLQENMNTEAFF,TRBJ1-1,TRBV12-5,-,few
TGTGCCATCCGTCCCGACAGGGACCAAAACCAAGAGACCCAGTACTTC,CAIRPDRDQNQETQYF,TRBJ2-5,TRBV10-3,TRBD1,-
TGTGCCAGCAGCCCCGGGACAGGGAACTCCTACGAGCAGTACTTC,CASSPGTGNSYEQYF,TRBJ2-7,TRBV6-1,TRBD1,many
TGTGCCAGCAGTTACGACAGGGCGGGCTATGGCTACACCTTC,CASSYDRAGYGYTF,TRBJ1-2,TRBV27,TRBD1,once
TGCGCCAGCAGTGAGCCGACCAGGGGGCCCTATTACAATGAGCAGTTCTTC,CASSEPTRGPYYNEQFF,TRBJ2-1,TRBV10-1,TRBD1,-
TGTGCCAGCAGCTTAGTGGGCAGCGCGAACACCGGGGAGCTGTTTTTT,CASSLVGSANTGELFF,TRBJ2-2,TRBV7-6,-,few
TGCAGCGTTATGACCCTAAACACTGAAGCTTTCTTT,CSVMTLNTEAFF,TRBJ1-1,TRBV29-1,-,-
TGTGCCAGCAGCCAGCCCGGACGGGGAGCTAACTATGGCTACACCTTC,CASSQPGRGANYGYTF,TRBJ1-2,TRBV5-4,-,few
TGTGCCAGCCTTACAGGGCTAGAATACGGCTACACCTTC,CASLTGLEYGYTF,TRBJ1-2,TRBV2,-,-
TGCGCCAGCAGCCACCTCGGTACAGATACGCAGTATTTT,CASSHLGTDTQYF,TRBJ2-3,TRBV4-1,-,-
TGTGCCAGCAGCAGGGTCGCAGATACGCAGTATTTT,CASSRVADTQYF,TRBJ2-3,TRBV6-1,-,-
TGTGCCACCAGCAGAGTGGCAGGGCTGAACACTGAAGCTTTCTTT,CATSRVAGLNTEAFF,TRBJ1-1,TRBV15,-,-
TGTGCCAGCAGTCCCGGCTGGCGGGGTGACACAGATACGCAGTATTTT,CASSPGWRGDTDTQYF,TRBJ2-3,TRBV27,-,-
TGCAGTGCTAGGGCCCTCGGACGGGGTCATTATCAGCCCCAGCATTTT,CSARALGRGHYQPQHF,TRBJ1-5,TRBV20-1,-,-
TGTGCCTCTTCGTCGATACAGGCGTCCACCGGGGAGCTGTTTTTT,CASSSIQASTGELFF,TRBJ2-2,TRBV7-9,-,few
TGTGCCAGCAGCTTACCCCGGGGCAGGGAGCAGTACTTC,CASSLPRGREQYF,TRBJ2-7,TRBV11-2,-,few
TGTGCCAGCAGTGAAGTGGACAGGCCCCCAGCCTCTCGTGAGCAGTACTTC,CASSEVDRPPASREQYF,TRBJ2-7,TRBV2,TRBD1,-
TGTGCCAGTGCGGGGGACAATGAGCAGTTCTTC,CASAGDNEQFF,TRBJ2-1,TRBV6-1,TRBD2,-
TGTGCTAGCAGTAAAGGGACTAGCGGGGACGAGCAGTACTTC,CASSKGTSGDEQYF,TRBJ2-7,TRBV7-6,TRBD2,-
TGTGTCAGCAGCTTAGCAGGGGGCAACAATCAGCCCCAGCATTTT,CVSSLAGGNNQPQHF,TRBJ1-5,TRBV7-6,TRBD1,-
TGTGCCAGCAGCGGGTCAGGCTCCGCTAATGAAAAACTGTTTTTT,CASSGSGSANEKLFF,TRBJ1-4,TRBV7-6,-,many
TGTGCCAGCAGCTGGACTAGCCCGACAGATACGCAGTATTTT,CASSWTSPTDTQYF,TRBJ2-3,TRBV7-2,TRBD2,-
TGTGCCAGCAGTCGATCCCTCCCGACGGTCTCCTATAATTCACCCCTCCACTTT,CASSRSLPTVSYNSPLHF,TRBJ1-6,TRBV12-3/TRBV12-4,-,many
TGTGCCAGCAGCTTCCGGGGGAATAATTCACCCCTCCACTTT,CASSFRGNNSPLHF,TRBJ1-6,TRBV11-2,-,many
TGCGCCAGCAGCCAAGATCTCGGGCAGGGGAATGGCTACACCTTC,CASSQDLGQGNGYTF,TRBJ1-2,TRBV4-1,-,-
TGTGCCAGCAGCTCGACAGGGTTTGAGCAGTTCTTC,CASSSTGFEQFF,TRBJ2-1,TRBV7-6,TRBD1,many